This T cell receptor (beta chain) was profiled in a study of Graves' ophthalmopathy and Graves' hyperthyroidism. Study context: Peripheral blood was obtained at first diagnosis, ahead of any treatment.

The germline CDR1 and CDR2 sequences are MDHEN and SYDVKM. CDR3 size: 15 residues. Losses at the gene ends were 6 bases for V and 7 bases for J; bases not matched to a gene: 14. Amplified material comprised TCR beta CDR3 regions derived from RNA transcripts. A first-round RT-PCR used HTBI primers, followed by a second-round multiplex PCR. TCRdb re-called the multiplex PCR reads with MiXCR, one entry per CDR3 protein. The sample yields over 500,000 distinct CDR3 sequences, about 24% seen once. Sequenced material: peripheral blood. The TCR originated in a woman between 18 and 29 years old with stable Graves' hyperthyroidism. Some clones in this sample may be carry-over from other donors' samples. The chain employs TRBV28 and TRBJ1-2, with 7 bases that match TRBD1. For the CDR3, the DNA is TGTGCCAGCAGCCTCCGCAGACAGGGACTTGTTGGCTACACCTTC. Translating gives CASSLRRQGLVGYTF.